Only a few counts were recorded for the clone carrying this T cell receptor beta chain. Its matching antigen is unknown. Among ophthalmopathy patients, the Clinical Activity Score reached at least 3, the NOSPECS grade reached at least 4, and duration remained under 3 months. These data come from a study of T cells in Graves' hyperthyroidism and ophthalmopathy. Overall study results and limits: From stable hyperthyroidism, ophthalmopathy was set apart by a 13 V-J model. Progression to ophthalmopathy was predicted a median of approximately 6.4 months early. Appearing also in blood were most of the thyroid clonotypes expanded above 0.001.

After removal of 8 bases from V and 0 bases from J, the junction contained 10 bases not matched to a gene. CDR3 length equals 16 residues. CDR1 MGHDK and CDR2 SYGVNS come from the germline V gene. Researchers took RNA transcripts and amplified the TCR beta CDR3 regions from them. The primer set for the first-round RT-PCR of the TCR CDR3 was HTBI. TCRdb reprocessed the multiplex PCR reads with MiXCR, giving one entry per CDR3 protein. The table has some 530,000 distinct CDR3 sequences, about 20% seen once. This sequence joins TRBV25-1 and TRBJ1-5; 7 nucleotides line up with TRBD1. The sequenced sample was blood. The receptor was derived from a woman in her seventies with Graves' ophthalmopathy. The CDR3 nucleotides are TGTGCCAGCCCGGGACAGCCAAATTTTAGCAATCAGCCCCAGCATTTT. Protein sequence: CASPGQPNFSNQPQHF. The full variable domain, with the rest looked up from reference TRBV25-1 and TRBJ1-5, is EADIYQTPRYLVIGTGKKITLECSQTMGHDKMYWYQQDPGMELHLIHYSYGVNSTEKGDLSSESTVSRIRTEHFPLTLESARPSHTSQYLCASPGQPNFSNQPQHFGDGTRLSIL.